The 10 T cell receptor beta chains given below trace back to one sample, sequenced in a study of blood T cell repertoires in COVID-19. The assay was immunoSEQ multiplex PCR, and TCRdb's table has in-frame clones only and misses some. This sample has roughly 230,000 clones, with 65% to 90% found just once. The specimen was peripheral blood. The receptor source for this set is a woman aged 50 to 65 with acute or convalescent COVID-19.

This chain joins TRBV19 and TRBJ2-7; 10 nucleotides agree with TRBD1. The trim removed 3 bases at V and 3 bases at J, leaving 2 bases unmatched. The CDR3 runs 14 residues. Germline V gene lookup returns CDR1 LNHDA and CDR2 SQIVND (reference sequence). CDR3 nucleotides: TGTGCCAGTAGTATTGGGGACAGGGGCTACGAGCAGTACTTC. It is translated as CASSIGDRGYEQYF.

The V and J genes are TRBV18 and TRBJ1-3; TRBD1 might be the D (5 bases). The CDR3 spans 17 residues. In germline, CDR1 is KGHSH, CDR2 LQKENI. V gave up 3 bases and J gave up 0 bases, with 15 bases separating them. The CDR3 loop is CASSPNQFQGSGNTIYF. Written as DNA, the CDR3 is TGTGCCAGCTCACCGAACCAGTTCCAGGGCTCTGGAAACACCATATATTTT.

This chain joins TRBV3-1 (or the pseudogene TRBV3-2) and TRBJ2-7; no clear D gene. The CDR3 is 14 residues long. Germline V lookup: CDR1 LGHDT, CDR2 YNNKEL (reference sequence). V lost 0 bases, J lost 5 bases, and 11 bases lay in between. CDR3 DNA sequence: TGTGCCAGCAGCCAAGAAAGCAGGTTCAACGAGCAGTACTTC. It translates to CASSQESRFNEQYF.

In DNA, the CDR3 is TGTGCCTGGAGCCAGGACAATGAGCAGTTCTTC. Amino acids: CAWSQDNEQFF. V and J are TRBV30 and TRBJ2-1; D is uncertain. The V gene's germline CDR1 is GTSNPN and CDR2 SVGIG (reference sequence). V was shortened by 3 bases and J by 5 bases, with 5 bases between the two germline ends. The CDR3 length is 11 residues.

The J gene is TRBJ1-4, the V gene TRBV7-8; 9 bases are shared with TRBD1. The CDR3 totals 15 residues. The V gene end was trimmed by 5 bases and the J gene end by 6 bases; junction bases not matched to a gene: 7. Germline lookup yields CDR1 SGHVS and CDR2 FQNEAQ. This CDR3 is CASSAHRGLDEKLFF. Written as DNA, the CDR3 is TGTGCCAGCAGCGCTCACAGGGGGCTTGATGAAAAACTGTTTTTT.

V usage is TRBV9 and J usage is TRBJ2-2; D perhaps matches TRBD2 (6 bases). The germline V and J ends were trimmed by 1 base and 0 bases, with 16 bases remaining between them. Germline V gives CDR1 SGDLS, CDR2 YYNGEE. This CDR3 region has 18 residues. The CDR3 spells CASSVSLPRDSNTGELFF. Here the CDR3 DNA reads TGTGCCAGCAGCGTAAGTCTCCCCAGGGACTCGAACACCGGGGAGCTGTTTTTT.

V is TRBV11-1 and J is TRBJ1-1; D gene ambiguous. Germline CDR1 SGHAT, CDR2 FQDESV (reference sequence). Trimming cost V 6 bases and J 3 bases, with 11 bases left between them. The CDR3 is 13 residues long. The CDR3 region has the DNA TGTGCCAGCAGTTCTGCAGGTTACACTGAAGCTTTCTTT. Translation gives CASSSAGYTEAFF.

This clone was picked up one time. For the CDR3, the DNA is TGTGCCATCAGTTCGATGGGGACTATGAACACCGGGGAGCTGTTTTTT. This sequence encodes CAISSMGTMNTGELFF. The chain has TRBV10-3 and TRBJ2-2, with 7 nucleotides matching TRBD2. The CDR3 loop spans 16 amino acids. The trim removed 5 bases at V and 1 base at J, leaving 7 bases unmatched. Per germline, CDR1 ENHRY and CDR2 SYGVKD.

V usage is TRBV30 and J usage is TRBJ1-1; 11 bases align to TRBD1. CDR3 length: 14 amino acids. The junction had 5 bases not matched to a gene; V was cut back by 3 bases and J by 5 bases. Germline-derived CDR1 and CDR2 are GTSNPN and SVGIG (reference sequence). The CDR3 DNA sequence: TGTGCCTGGAGGGGACAGGGGGGAATTACTGAAGCTTTCTTT. Translated: CAWRGQGGITEAFF.

This clone has more than one count but fewer than ten. The chain carries TRBV24-1 and TRBJ2-7; TRBD1 matches 7 bases. The CDR3 length is 14 residues. Germline trimming cut 4 bases from V and 3 bases from J; bases unmatched to any gene: 5. CDR1 and CDR2 from the germline V gene are KGHDR and SFDVKD. CDR3 loop: CATSDYDRVYEQYF. The CDR3 nucleotides are TGTGCCACCAGTGACTATGACAGGGTCTACGAGCAGTACTTC.